Listed below are T cell receptor beta chains from one sample, sequenced in a study of Ad26.COV2.S vaccination and SARS-CoV-2 variants. Produced via immunoSEQ multiplex PCR; TCRdb's table is partial and in-frame only. This sample carries 510,000 or so clones, around 90% of them seen once, and the ten largest clones take 9.5% to 15%. Sequenced material: peripheral blood, taken in a trial of Ad26.COV2.S vaccine versus placebo. The receptors come from a person between 18 and 65 years old who received the Ad26.COV2.S COVID-19 vaccine or a placebo. The CDR3 runs from the conserved cysteine through the conserved F or W. Clone size is not always given. Where it is, it says once, few, many or a class for expanded clones.

abundance	v_gene	CDR3aa
-	TRBV18	CASSPANSGANVLTF
-	TRBV7-2	CASSPEGRSTDTQYF
-	TRBV6-5	CASSRSRGLYEQYF
-	TRBV6-4	CASLRRTEAFF
-	TRBV6-2/TRBV6-3	CASSYNVRGSSYNEQFF
-	TRBV27	CASTSPFGGLEETQYF
-	TRBV19	CASSTTSGGYEQYF
-	TRBV19	CASSVGLAVYNEQFF
-	TRBV5-4	CASSLFRTDTQYF
-	TRBV19	CASSIDYYTEQFF
-	TRBV5-1	CASSPGQGFSYEQYF
-	TRBV7-2	CASRKRVGFYNEQFF
-	TRBV4-3	CASSPGQGSLAQYF
-	TRBV28	CASSLIGGQISSRGEQFF
-	TRBV5-4	CASSLVGGWAGELFF
-	TRBV5-1	CASSTSGTSKETQYF
-	TRBV30	CAWREDPYNSPLHF
-	TRBV28	CASSSGGGGVGEKLFF
-	TRBV18	CASSPTAYSNQPQHF
-	TRBV11-1	CASSLLRVGYEQYF
-	TRBV19	CASSIARAYEQYF
-	TRBV5-6	CASSLGQSLYSPLHF
few	TRBV29-1	CSVVGDTSNYGYTF
-	TRBV5-6	CASSPLGAGMNTEAFF
-	TRBV10-3	CAIKTSGRVEGGELFF
-	TRBV11-2	CASSPMVADTQYF
-	TRBV27	CASKLFDSTDTQYF
-	TRBV5-1	CASSGGLHNEQFF
-	TRBV6-5	CASSWDRRSEAFF
few	TRBV5-4	CASSLVSERGYTF
-	TRBV29-1	CSVRQGASTDTQYF
once	TRBV30	CAWTSGSDEQYF
-	TRBV6-5	CASRPPGLGGNEQFF
once	TRBV28	CASSLRQGLNTGELFF
once	TRBV27	CASSLYGIGYEQYF
once	TRBV5-5	CASSLPATANEQFF
-	TRBV7-2	CASSPSSGAKNIQYF
-	TRBV6-5	CASRAGTAGNTEAFF
-	TRBV9	CASSVGPNGYSYEQYF
-	TRBV5-4	CASSPPPGQGTGELFF
few	TRBV5-4	CASSWVGPIMNTEAFF
-	TRBV5-1	CASSLVGTGDSPLHF
-	TRBV12-3/TRBV12-4	CASAGDRSLAQYF
-	TRBV5-1	CASSPGLAGLTDTQYF
once	TRBV12-1	CASSPPAGLAGAEEQYF